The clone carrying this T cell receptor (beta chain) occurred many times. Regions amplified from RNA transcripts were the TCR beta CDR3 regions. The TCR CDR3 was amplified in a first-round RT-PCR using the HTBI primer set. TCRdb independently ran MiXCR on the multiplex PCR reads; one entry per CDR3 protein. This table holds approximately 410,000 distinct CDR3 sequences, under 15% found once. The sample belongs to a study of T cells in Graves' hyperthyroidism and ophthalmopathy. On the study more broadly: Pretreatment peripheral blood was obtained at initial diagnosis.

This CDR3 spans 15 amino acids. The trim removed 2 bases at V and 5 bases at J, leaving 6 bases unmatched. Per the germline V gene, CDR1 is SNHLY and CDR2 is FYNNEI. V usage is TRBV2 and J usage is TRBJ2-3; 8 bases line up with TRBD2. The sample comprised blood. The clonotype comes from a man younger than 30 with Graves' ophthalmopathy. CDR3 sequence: CASSENGGGRDTQYF. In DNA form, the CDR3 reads TGTGCCAGCAGTGAAAACGGGGGGGGCAGAGATACGCAGTATTTT.